The clone carrying this TCR beta chain was seen a handful of times. The antigen remains undetermined. The record originates from a study of beta chain features in type 1 diabetes. Study-level findings and limits: In patients and controls equally, PCR might favor templates that are shorter.

CDR3 size: 14 residues. Trimming stripped 1 base from V and 3 bases from J, with 9 bases between. From germline, CDR1 is SGHTA and CDR2 FQGTGA. What was sequenced were expressed TCRB transcripts, since all of the isolated RNA had been reverse transcribed. The assay was immunoSEQ multiplex PCR, and TCRdb's table has in-frame clones only and misses some. The sample lists around 160,000 clones, roughly 53% occurring once. The TCR sequence derives from a man younger than 35 in good health. The sample was Tregs from blood. V usage is TRBV7-3 and J usage is TRBJ2-5; maybe TRBD2 (5 bases). In DNA form, the CDR3 reads TGTGCCAGCAGCTTAAATTCGGGGAAAGAGACCCAGTACTTC. Translating it yields CASSLNSGKETQYF.